This T cell receptor beta chain appears in the sequencing data of a study of tumor T cells in aggressive B-cell lymphoma. Sequencing was performed with immunoSEQ multiplex PCR; in TCRdb, only in-frame clones are kept and a portion is missing. The sample holds about 4,900 clones, roughly 87% seen once. This clone was recorded once. Trimming pared 5 bases from V and 6 bases from J, leaving 10 bases between. This CDR3 is 12 amino acids long. The V gene's germline CDR1 is SEHNR and CDR2 FQNEAQ (reference sequence). Sequencing used tumor tissue. This chain links TRBV7-9 with TRBJ1-1; possibly TRBD1 for D (6 bases). The receptor comes from an adult with diffuse large B cell lymphoma. In DNA form, the CDR3 reads TGTGCCAGCAGCCCCTGGGGGCCTGAAGCTTTCTTT. Amino acids: CASSPWGPEAFF.